One TCR beta chain is described in this entry. Its specificity is unknown. Reverse transcription of all isolated RNA meant that expressed TCRB transcripts were sequenced. Method: immunoSEQ multiplex PCR; TCRdb's copy keeps in-frame clones and lacks some. The data show 300,000 to 350,000 clones, approximately 14% seen once. Purity exceeding 98% was reached by all sorted populations. The data stem from a study of beta chain features in type 1 diabetes. Germline V lookup: CDR1 SGDLS, CDR2 YYNGEE. The length of the CDR3 is 16 residues. After removal of 3 bases from V and 0 bases from J, the junction contained 5 bases not matched to a gene. The study, taken as a whole, reports: Compared with healthy donors, patients appeared to share more similar naive, central memory and regulatory TCRB repertoires.

The rearrangement uses TRBV9 and TRBJ2-3; 9 nucleotides align to TRBD1. This TCR was recovered from a man aged 30 to 45 in good health. The sequenced sample was central memory CD4+ T cells from blood. The CDR3 loop reads CASSAGQGSSTDTQYF. The CDR3 coding sequence is TGTGCCAGCAGCGCGGGACAGGGCTCGAGCACAGATACGCAGTATTTT.